This T cell receptor (beta chain) was profiled in a study of blood T cell repertoires in COVID-19 (dated by TCRdb to 2020 to 2021). Turning to the overall study: Samples covering the acute and convalescent phases of COVID-19 were provided by collaborators in the United States, Italy and Spain. The dataset comprised deeply sampled blood TCRbeta repertoires from subjects exposed to, actively infected with, or recovered from COVID-19. Sample metadata almost always included a de-identified subject ID, COVID-19 status, age in years and sex. HLA class I and class II types, where available, came from metadata supplied by the sample provider rather than from assay-based typing. The prospective study material was composed of cDNA or gDNA derived from T cells, B-cell-depleted T cells, or PBMCs. The repertoires were released in a freely available public database meant as a resource for research on the immune response to SARS-CoV-2. The samples were drawn from two sources: the first 160 participants of the ongoing ImmuneRACE study, and 1,000 to 1,500 subjects contributed by 6 global collaborators.

TCRbeta CDR3 regions were amplified from genomic DNA using the immunoSEQ Assay, a bias-controlled multiplex PCR. The source study handled its data this way. Within the assay, amplification of reference gene primers was used to estimate how many nucleated cells each sample contained. To quantify the absolute abundance of each unique TCRbeta CDR3 rearrangement, sequence reads were collapsed and filtered. For each sample, productive Simpson clonality was calculated as the square root of Simpson's diversity index over productive rearrangements. TCRdb stores this immuneACCESS table with in-frame sequences only. Part of the clones is absent; in the studies checked, under half of the shortfall reflects unresolved V genes, and no reason is known for the rest. The DNA gave D and trimming, while V, J and clone size come from that table. The table for this sample lists about 200,000 clones; about 90% of them were counted only once. The top ten clones comprise around 2.4% of the sample.

Overall study results and their limits: The quantity of clinical and demographic metadata differed by source and by participant and was supplied without curation.

In the prospective study, participants were roughly 18 to 100 years old, resided in about two dozen geographic areas of the United States, and were enrolled through a virtual design. Cohort assignment in the prospective study relied on participant-reported clinical history from a screening survey and a study questionnaire. Recovered participants in ImmuneRACE Cohort 3 were defined as having two consecutive negative NP/OP PCR tests, clearance from a healthcare professional, or resolution of symptoms. In the prospective study, whole blood, serum and a nasopharyngeal or oropharyngeal swab were collected from each participant by mobile phlebotomists. Participants in the prospective study had the option to provide additional blood draws and questionnaires over an approximately 2-month period. Before DNA extraction, blood samples from the prospective study were shipped at room temperature or frozen.

For this clone: Its antigen is still unknown. Base qualities are not provided; no much larger clone lies one nucleotide away.

Relative to germline, V is missing 3 bases and J is missing 3 bases, with 8 bases of the junction outside any gene match. CDR1 and CDR2, per the germline V gene (reference sequence), are SGHNT and YYREEE. There are 15 amino acids in the CDR3, from cysteine to phenylalanine inclusive. Only the CDR3 portion is preserved as DNA: 45 bases, with reading frame beginning at the first base. Recombination connected TRBV5-4 to TRBJ1-1; the central 7 bases match TRBD1. This receptor was obtained from a woman in her 30s who had recovered from COVID-19. The sequenced sample consisted of PBMCs or T cells enriched from blood (not recorded which). The CDR3 reads CASSSTGSGDTEAFF. In nucleotide form, the sequence is TGTGCCAGCAGCTCGACAGGGAGTGGCGACACTGAAGCTTTCTTT.